This T cell receptor beta chain was captured by sequencing in a study of tumor-infiltrating lymphocytes in localized non-small cell lung cancer. The CDR3 totals 13 residues. Per germline, CDR1 SGHRS and CDR2 YFSETQ. The V gene lost 2 bases and the J gene lost 5 bases, with 8 bases spanning the gap. The data were produced by immunoSEQ multiplex PCR, yet TCRdb's version contains in-frame clones alone and is incomplete. Among about 6,700 clones listed, 60% to 85% were seen once. This TCR came from a human donor with non-small cell lung cancer. The chain recombines TRBV5-1 with TRBJ2-4; D uncertain. What was sequenced was uninvolved lung tissue not adjacent to the tumor. The CDR3 DNA follows: TGCGCCAGCAGCTTCGGCAGAGAAAACATTCAGTACTTC. It codes for CASSFGRENIQYF.